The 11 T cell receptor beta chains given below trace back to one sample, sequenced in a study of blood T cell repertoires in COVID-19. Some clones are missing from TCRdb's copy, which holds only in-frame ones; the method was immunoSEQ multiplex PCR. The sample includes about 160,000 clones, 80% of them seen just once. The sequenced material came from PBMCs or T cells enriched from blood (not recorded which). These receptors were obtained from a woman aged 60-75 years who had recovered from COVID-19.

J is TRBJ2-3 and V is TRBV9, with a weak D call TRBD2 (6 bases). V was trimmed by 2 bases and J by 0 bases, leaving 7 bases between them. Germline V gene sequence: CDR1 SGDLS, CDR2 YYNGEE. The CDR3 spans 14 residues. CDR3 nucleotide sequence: TGTGCCAGCAGCGTTAGCGGTAGCACAGATACGCAGTATTTT. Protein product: CASSVSGSTDTQYF.

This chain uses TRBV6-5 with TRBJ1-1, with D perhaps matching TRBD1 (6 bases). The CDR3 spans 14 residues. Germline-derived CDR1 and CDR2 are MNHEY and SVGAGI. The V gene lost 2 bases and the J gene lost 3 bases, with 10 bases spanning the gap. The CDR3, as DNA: TGTGCCAGCAGTTACCAGGGGATCCACACTGAAGCTTTCTTT. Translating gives CASSYQGIHTEAFF.

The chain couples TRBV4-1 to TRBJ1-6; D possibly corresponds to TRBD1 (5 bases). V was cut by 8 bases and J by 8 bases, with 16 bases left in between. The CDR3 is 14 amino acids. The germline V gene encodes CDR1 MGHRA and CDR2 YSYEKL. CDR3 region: CASGAGDAYSPLHF. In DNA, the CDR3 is TGCGCCAGCGGGGCTGGGGATGCTTATTCACCCCTCCACTTT.

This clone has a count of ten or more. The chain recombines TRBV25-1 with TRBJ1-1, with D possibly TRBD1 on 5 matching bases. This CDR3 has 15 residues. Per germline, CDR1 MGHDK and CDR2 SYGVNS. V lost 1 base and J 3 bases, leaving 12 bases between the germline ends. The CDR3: CASSESGGSYTEAFF. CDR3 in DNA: TGTGCCAGCAGTGAATCCGGGGGAAGCTACACTGAAGCTTTCTTT.

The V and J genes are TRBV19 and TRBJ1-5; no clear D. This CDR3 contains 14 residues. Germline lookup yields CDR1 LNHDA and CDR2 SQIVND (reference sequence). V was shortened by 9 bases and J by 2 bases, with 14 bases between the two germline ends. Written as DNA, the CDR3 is TGTGCCAGCGAACTATACATGGGCAATCAGCCCCAGCATTTT. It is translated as CASELYMGNQPQHF.

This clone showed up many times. The CDR3 loop reads CASSPSRGTDTQYF. The CDR3 DNA reads as TGTGCCAGCAGCCCTAGCCGCGGCACAGATACGCAGTATTTT. The chain couples TRBV7-2 to TRBJ2-3, with a weak D call TRBD2 (5 bases). CDR1 SGHTA and CDR2 FQGNSA come from the germline V gene. There are 14 residues in the CDR3. V lost 5 bases and J 1 base, leaving 10 bases between the germline ends. Together with reference TRBV7-2 and TRBJ2-3, the CDR3 gives the full variable domain: GAGVSQSPSNKVTEKGKDVELRCDPISGHTALYWYRQSLGQGLEFLIYFQGNSAPDKSGLPSDRFSAERTGGSVSTLTIQRTQQEDSAVYLCASSPSRGTDTQYFGPGTRLTVL.

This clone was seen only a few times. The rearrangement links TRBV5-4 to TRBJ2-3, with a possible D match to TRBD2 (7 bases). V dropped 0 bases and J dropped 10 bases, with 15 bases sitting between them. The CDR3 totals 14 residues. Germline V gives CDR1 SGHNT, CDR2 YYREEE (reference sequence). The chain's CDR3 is CASSLGGGARAQYF. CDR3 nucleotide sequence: TGTGCCAGCAGCTTGGGTGGGGGGGCCCGAGCGCAGTATTTT.

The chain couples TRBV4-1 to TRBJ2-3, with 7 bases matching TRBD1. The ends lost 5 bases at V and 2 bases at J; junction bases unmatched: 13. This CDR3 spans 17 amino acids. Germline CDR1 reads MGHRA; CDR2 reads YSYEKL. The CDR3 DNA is TGCGCCAGCAGCTACAACCCAGCAGACAGGGTCACAGATACGCAGTATTTT. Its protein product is CASSYNPADRVTDTQYF.

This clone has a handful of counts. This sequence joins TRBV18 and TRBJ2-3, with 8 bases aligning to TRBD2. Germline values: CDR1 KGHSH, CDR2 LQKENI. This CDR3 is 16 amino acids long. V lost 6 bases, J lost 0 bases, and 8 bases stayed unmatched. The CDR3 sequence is CASSVRRGGSTDTQYF. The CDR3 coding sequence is TGTGCCAGCTCGGTCAGGCGCGGGGGGAGCACAGATACGCAGTATTTT.

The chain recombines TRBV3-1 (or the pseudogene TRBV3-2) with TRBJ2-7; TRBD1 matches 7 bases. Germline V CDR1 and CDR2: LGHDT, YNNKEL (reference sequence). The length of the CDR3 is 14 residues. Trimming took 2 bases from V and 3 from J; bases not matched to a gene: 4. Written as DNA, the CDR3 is TGTGCCAGCAGCCAACTTGGGACAGTCTACGAGCAGTACTTC. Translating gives CASSQLGTVYEQYF.

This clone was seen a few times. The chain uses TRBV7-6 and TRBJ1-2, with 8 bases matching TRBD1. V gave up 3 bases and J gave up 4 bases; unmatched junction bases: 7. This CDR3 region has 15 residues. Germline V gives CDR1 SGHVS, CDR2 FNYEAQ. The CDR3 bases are TGTGCCAGCAGCTTGAGCTCCGGGACAGGCTATGGCTACACCTTC. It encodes CASSLSSGTGYGYTF. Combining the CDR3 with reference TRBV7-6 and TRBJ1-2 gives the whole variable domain GAGVSQSPRYKVTKRGQDVALRCDPISGHVSLYWYRQALGQGPEFLTYFNYEAQQDKSGLPNDRFSAERPEGSISTLTIQRTEQRDSAMYRCASSLSSGTGYGYTFGSGTRLTVV.